This entry is about one T cell receptor (beta chain). The data stem from a study of monozygotic twins with inflammatory bowel disease. Reprocessing the 5' RACE reads, TCRdb reports a single entry for every CDR3 protein and omits DNA. In total, the table holds more than 350,000 distinct CDR3 sequences. This CDR3 region has 11 residues. CDR1 and CDR2 (germline): SQVTM, ANQGSEA. The sequence came from a human donor with ulcerative colitis or Crohn's disease, or a healthy co-twin of an affected twin (not recorded which). The chain uses TRBV29-1 and TRBJ1-1. Sequenced material: blood. The CDR3 here is CSVVRGTEAFF.